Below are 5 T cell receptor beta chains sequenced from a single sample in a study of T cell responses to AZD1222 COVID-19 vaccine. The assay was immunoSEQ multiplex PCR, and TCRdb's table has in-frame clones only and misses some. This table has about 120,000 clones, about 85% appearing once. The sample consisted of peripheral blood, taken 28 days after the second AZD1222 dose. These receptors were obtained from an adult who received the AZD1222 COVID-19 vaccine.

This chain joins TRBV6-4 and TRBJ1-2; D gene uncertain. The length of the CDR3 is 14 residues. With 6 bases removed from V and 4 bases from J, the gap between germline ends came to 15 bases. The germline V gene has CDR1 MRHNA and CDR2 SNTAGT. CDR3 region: CASSTHPGVYGYTF. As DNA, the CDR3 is TGTGCCAGCAGCACCCACCCGGGCGTCTATGGCTACACCTTC.

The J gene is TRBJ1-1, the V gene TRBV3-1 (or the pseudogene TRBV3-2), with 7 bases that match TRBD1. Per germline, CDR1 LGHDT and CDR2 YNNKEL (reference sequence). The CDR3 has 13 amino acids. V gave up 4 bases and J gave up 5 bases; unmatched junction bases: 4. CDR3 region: CASSPYRGTEAFF. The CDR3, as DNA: TGTGCCAGCAGCCCCTACAGGGGAACTGAAGCTTTCTTT.

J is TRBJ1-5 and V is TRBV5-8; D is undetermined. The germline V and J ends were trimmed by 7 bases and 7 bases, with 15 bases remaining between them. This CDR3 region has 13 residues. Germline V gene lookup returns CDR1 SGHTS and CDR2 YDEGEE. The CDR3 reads CASAAGFRQPQHF. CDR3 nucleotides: TGTGCCAGCGCCGCTGGGTTTAGGCAGCCCCAGCATTTT. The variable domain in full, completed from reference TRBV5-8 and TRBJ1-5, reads EAGVTQSPTHLIKTRGQQATLRCSPISGHTSVYWYQQALGLGLQFLLWYDEGEERNRGNFPPRFSGRQFPNYSSELNVNALELEDSALYLCASAAGFRQPQHFGDGTRLSIL.

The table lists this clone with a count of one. The CDR3, as DNA: TGTGCCAGCAGCCCCCGGGGGGATGGCTACACCTTC. As protein: CASSPRGDGYTF. The chain uses TRBV7-8 and TRBJ1-2; a weak D match, TRBD1 (5 bases). In germline, CDR1 is SGHVS, CDR2 FQNEAQ. CDR3 length: 12 residues. The V gene lost 5 bases and the J gene lost 6 bases, with 10 bases spanning the gap.

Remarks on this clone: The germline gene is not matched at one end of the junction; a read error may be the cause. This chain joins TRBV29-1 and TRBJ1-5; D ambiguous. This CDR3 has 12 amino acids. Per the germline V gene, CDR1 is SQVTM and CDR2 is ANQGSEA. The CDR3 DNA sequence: TGCAGTGTTGGCGAGGGTTATCAGCCCCAGCATTTT. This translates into CSVGEGYQPQHF.